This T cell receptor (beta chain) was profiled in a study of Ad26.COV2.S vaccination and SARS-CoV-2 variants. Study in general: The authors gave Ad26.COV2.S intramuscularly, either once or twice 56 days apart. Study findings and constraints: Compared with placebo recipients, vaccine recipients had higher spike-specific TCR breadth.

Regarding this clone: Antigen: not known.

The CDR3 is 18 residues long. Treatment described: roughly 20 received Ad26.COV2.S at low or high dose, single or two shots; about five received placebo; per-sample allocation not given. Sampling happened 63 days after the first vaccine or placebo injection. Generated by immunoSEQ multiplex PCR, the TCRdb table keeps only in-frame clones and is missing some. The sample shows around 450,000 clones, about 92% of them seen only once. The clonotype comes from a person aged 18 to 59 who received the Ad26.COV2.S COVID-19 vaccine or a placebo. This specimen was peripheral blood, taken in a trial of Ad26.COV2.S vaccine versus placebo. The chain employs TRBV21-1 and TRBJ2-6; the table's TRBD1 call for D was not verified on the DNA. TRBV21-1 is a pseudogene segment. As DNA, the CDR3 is TGTGCCAGCAGGCTCACGGGACACCTATTATCTGGGGCCAACGTCCTGACTTTC. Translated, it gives CASRLTGHLLSGANVLTF.